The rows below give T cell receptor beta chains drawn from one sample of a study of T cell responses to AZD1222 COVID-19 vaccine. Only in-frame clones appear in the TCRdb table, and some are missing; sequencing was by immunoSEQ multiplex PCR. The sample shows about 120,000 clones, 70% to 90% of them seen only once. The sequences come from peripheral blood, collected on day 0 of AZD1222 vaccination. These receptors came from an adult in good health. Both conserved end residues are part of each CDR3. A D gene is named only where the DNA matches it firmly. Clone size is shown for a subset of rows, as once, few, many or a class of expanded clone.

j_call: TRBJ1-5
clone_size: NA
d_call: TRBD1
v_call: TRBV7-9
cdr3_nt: TGTGCCAGCAGCTCCGGACAGGGGAGCAATCAGCCCCAGCATTTT
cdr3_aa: CASSSGQGSNQPQHF

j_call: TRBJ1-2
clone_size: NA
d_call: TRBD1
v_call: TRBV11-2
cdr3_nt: TGTGCCAGCAGCCCAGGGACAGGGCGGGATGGCTACACCTTC
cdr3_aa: CASSPGTGRDGYTF

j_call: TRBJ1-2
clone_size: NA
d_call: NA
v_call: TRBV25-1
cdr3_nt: TGTGCCAGCAGTACTGGCTTATATGGCTACACCTTC
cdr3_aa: CASSTGLYGYTF

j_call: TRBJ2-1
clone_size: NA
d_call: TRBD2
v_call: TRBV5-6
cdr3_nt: TGTGCCAGCGCGGGCCTAGCGGGAGCACACAATGAGCAGTTCTTC
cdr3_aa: CASAGLAGAHNEQFF

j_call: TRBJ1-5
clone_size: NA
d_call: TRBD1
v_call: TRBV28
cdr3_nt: TGTGCCAGCAGTCTCATGAGGGGGCTCGATCAGCCCCAGCATTTT
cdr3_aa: CASSLMRGLDQPQHF

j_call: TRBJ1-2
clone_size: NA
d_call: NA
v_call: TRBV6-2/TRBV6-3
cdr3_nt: TGTGCCAGCAGTTACTCCCTTATAAACTATGGCTACACCTTC
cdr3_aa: CASSYSLINYGYTF

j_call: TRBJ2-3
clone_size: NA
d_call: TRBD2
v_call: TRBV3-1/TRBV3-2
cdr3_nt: TGTGCCAGCAGCAGACTAGCGGGAGGCACAGATACGCAGTATTTT
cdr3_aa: CASSRLAGGTDTQYF

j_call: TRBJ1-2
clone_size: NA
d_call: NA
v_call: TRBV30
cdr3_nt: TGTGCCTGGACGTTCGACTATGGCTACACCTTC
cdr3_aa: CAWTFDYGYTF

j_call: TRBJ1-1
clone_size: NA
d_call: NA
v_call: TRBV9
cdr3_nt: TGTGCCAGCAACCCTACTTTAGACACTGAAGCTTTCTTT
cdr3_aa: CASNPTLDTEAFF

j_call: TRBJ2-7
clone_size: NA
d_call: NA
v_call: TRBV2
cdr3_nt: TGTGCCAGCAGTGAAAGGGGACTCTCCACTCGGGAGCAGTACTTC
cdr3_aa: CASSERGLSTREQYF

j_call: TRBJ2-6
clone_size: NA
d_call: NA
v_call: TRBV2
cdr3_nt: TGTGCCAGCAGTTCCCCAGCCAACGTCCTGACTTTC
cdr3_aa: CASSSPANVLTF

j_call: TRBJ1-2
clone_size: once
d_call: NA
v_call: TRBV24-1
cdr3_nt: TGTGCCACCAGTGACCCGAGAGGCGCCTGGGGCTACACCTTC
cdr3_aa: CATSDPRGAWGYTF

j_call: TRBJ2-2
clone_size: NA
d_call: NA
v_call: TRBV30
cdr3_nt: TGTGCCTGGGGGAAAGATTCCAGCACCGGGGAGCTGTTTTTT
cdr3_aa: CAWGKDSSTGELFF

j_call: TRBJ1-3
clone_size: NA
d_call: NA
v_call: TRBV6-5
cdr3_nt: TGTGCCAGCAGCCCCTCGATATACACCATATATTTT
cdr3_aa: CASSPSIYTIYF

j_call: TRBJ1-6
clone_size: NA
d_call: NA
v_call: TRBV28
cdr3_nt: TGTGCCAGCAGCTCCACTGCCTCAAATTCACCCCTCCACTTT
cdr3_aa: CASSSTASNSPLHF

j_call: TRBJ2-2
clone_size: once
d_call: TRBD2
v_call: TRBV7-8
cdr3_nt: TGTGCCAGCAGCTTAAGACTAGCGGGAGGGATCGGGGAGCTGTTTTTT
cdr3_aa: CASSLRLAGGIGELFF

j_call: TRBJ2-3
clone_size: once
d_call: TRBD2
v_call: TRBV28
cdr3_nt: TGTGCCAGCAGTCCCCAGCGGGGGGGGAGCACAGATACGCAGTATTTT
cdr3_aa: CASSPQRGGSTDTQYF

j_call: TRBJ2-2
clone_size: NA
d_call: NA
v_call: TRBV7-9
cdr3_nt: TGTGCCCGGGAACAAGACACCGGGGAGCTGTTTTTT
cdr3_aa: CAREQDTGELFF

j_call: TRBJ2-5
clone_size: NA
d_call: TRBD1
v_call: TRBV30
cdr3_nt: TGTGCCTGGAGTAACACAGGGGGCGCCGGGGGAAAAGAGACCCAGTACTTC
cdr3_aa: CAWSNTGGAGGKETQYF

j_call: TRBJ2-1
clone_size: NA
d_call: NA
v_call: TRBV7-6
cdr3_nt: TGTGCCAGCAGCTTAGGAGGGGAATGGGCCAATGAGCAGTTCTTC
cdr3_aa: CASSLGGEWANEQFF

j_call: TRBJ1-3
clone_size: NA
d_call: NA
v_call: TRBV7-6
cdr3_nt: TGTGCCAGCAGCTTAGGGACAACCCCTTACTCTGGAAACACCATATATTTT
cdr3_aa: CASSLGTTPYSGNTIYF

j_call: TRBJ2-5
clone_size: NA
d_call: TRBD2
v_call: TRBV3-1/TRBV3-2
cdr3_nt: TGTGCCAGCACCCCGGGACTAGCGGGATGGGTTGGGACCCAGTACTTC
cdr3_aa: CASTPGLAGWVGTQYF

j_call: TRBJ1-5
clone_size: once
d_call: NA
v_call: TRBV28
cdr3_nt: TGTGCCAGCAGTTTGAGTGGGAGCAATCAGCCCCAGCATTTT
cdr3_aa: CASSLSGSNQPQHF

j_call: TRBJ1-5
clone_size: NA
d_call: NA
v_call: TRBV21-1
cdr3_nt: TGTGCCAGCAGGCACGACAACGGGCCTAATCAGCCCCAGCATTTT
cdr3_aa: CASRHDNGPNQPQHF

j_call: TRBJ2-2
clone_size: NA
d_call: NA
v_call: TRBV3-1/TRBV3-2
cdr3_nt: TGTGCCAGCAGCCAAGAACTAGCTACCGGGGAGCTGTTTTTT
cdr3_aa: CASSQELATGELFF

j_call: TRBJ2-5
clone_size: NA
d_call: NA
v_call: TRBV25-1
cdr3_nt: TGTGCCAGCACGGACTCCTGGGCGGCCCAGTACTTC
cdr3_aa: CASTDSWAAQYF

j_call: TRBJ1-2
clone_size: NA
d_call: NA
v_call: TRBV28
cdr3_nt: TGTGCCAGCAGTCGGACAGAGCTCCCGTTGAAGGGCTACACCTTC
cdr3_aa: CASSRTELPLKGYTF

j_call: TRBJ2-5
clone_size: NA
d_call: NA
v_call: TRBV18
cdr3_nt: TGTGCCAGCTCACCGAGGAGCATGCCCGGGGAGACCCAGTACTTC
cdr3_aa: CASSPRSMPGETQYF